The clone carrying this T cell receptor beta chain was seen more than once but under ten times. The antigen is unknown. It was from about 21-30 mg of unsorted bulk tissue that RNA and DNA were co-extracted. This entry comes from a study of tumor-infiltrating lymphocytes in primary liver carcinoma. Background on the study: Patients were both men and women, whose ages ran from 30 to 69 years. Sample yields of productive TCRbeta reads, ranging from roughly 3.65 to 7.5 million, were similar across tissue types.

A constant-region primer primed TCR beta cDNA synthesis from 500 to 550 ng of total RNA. ARM-PCR, slightly modified, supplied the TCR beta libraries through three nested multiplex PCR rounds. The two initial PCR rounds, nine to eleven cycles each, used TRBV1-TRBV30 forward and C-beta reverse primers. From the multiplex PCR reads, TCRdb called clonotypes with MiXCR, one entry per CDR3 protein. The table lists 95,000 to 150,000 distinct CDR3 sequences, roughly 70% of them singletons, with over 8% in the top ten. The study, taken as a whole, reports: Reduced overlap was seen in tumor-adjacent and tumor-blood pairs versus tumor region pairs.

V dropped 0 bases and J dropped 4 bases, with 12 bases sitting between them. The CDR3 covers 14 residues. Germline loops: CDR1 DFQATT, CDR2 SNEGSKA (reference sequence). This chain connects TRBV20-1 to TRBJ2-5, with a possible D match to TRBD1 (6 bases). This clonotype was obtained from a woman aged 60-70 years with primary liver carcinoma and hepatitis B virus infection. Sequenced input: tumor-adjacent normal liver tissue. The CDR3 protein is CSARDQGGSETQYF. CDR3 sequence (DNA): TGCAGTGCTAGAGATCAAGGGGGATCAGAGACCCAGTACTTC.